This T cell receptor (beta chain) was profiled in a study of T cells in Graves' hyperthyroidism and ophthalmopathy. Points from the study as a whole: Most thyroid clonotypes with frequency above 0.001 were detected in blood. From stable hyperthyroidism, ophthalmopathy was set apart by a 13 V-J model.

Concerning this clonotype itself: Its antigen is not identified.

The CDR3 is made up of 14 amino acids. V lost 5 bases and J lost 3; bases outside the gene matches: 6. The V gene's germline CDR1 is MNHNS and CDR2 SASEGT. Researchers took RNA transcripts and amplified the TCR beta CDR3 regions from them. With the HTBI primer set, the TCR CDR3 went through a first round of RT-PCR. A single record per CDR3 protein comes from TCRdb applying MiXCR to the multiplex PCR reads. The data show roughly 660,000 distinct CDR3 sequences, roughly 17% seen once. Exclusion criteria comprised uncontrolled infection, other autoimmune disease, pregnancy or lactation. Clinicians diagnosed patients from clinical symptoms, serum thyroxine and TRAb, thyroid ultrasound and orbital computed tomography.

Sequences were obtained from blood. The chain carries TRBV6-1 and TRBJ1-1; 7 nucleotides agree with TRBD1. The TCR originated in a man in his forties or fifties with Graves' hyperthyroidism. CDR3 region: CASSQTGIHTEAFF. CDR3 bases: TGTGCCAGCAGTCAGACAGGGATTCACACTGAAGCTTTCTTT.